The 19 T cell receptor beta chains presented below share a single source sample, sequenced in a study of response to subunit inactivated influenza vaccine. MiXCR, applied by TCRdb to the RT-PCR reads, yields one record per CDR3 protein. Of a few hundred thousand distinct CDR3 sequences listed, approximately 14% were seen once; the top ten hold over 8.5%. The sample in question was PBMCs from blood, obtained about 13 days after vaccination. The receptor set was obtained from a man aged 45-65 years who received an inactivated influenza vaccine.

This clonotype has more than one count but fewer than ten. The chain has TRBV20-1 and TRBJ2-1; 10 bases match TRBD2. Germline CDR1 is DFQATT and CDR2 is SNEGSKA (reference sequence). The CDR3 has 19 amino acids. V lost 0 bases to trimming and J lost 2 bases; unmatched junction nucleotides: 13. CDR3 in amino acids: CSARDQPSGGRSPYNEQFF. CDR3 nucleotide sequence: TGCAGTGCTAGAGATCAACCTAGCGGGGGCCGTTCTCCCTACAATGAGCAGTTCTTC.

This clonotype was observed many times. The chain links TRBV11-3 to TRBJ2-2; D is unclear. CDR3 length: 14 residues. V dropped 1 base and J dropped 5 bases, with 8 bases sitting between them. Germline lookup yields CDR1 SGHNT and CDR2 YENEEA. The CDR3 region has the DNA TGTGCCAGCAGCTTAGTGGCTGGAACCGGGGAGCTGTTTTTT. Translated, it gives CASSLVAGTGELFF.

The V and J genes are TRBV12-3 or TRBV12-4 and TRBJ2-7, with D possibly being TRBD1 (5 bases). V lost 2 bases, J lost 1 base, and 9 bases lay in between. This CDR3 is 14 amino acids long. The DNA of the CDR3 is TGTGCCAGCAGTTTAAGACAGCCTTCCTACGAGCAGTACTTC. It yields the protein CASSLRQPSYEQYF.

The gene calls are TRBV24-1 and TRBJ2-1; tentative D call: TRBD2 (5 bases). The V and J ends lost 6 bases and 15 bases respectively, with 14 bases between them. This CDR3 has 11 residues. In germline, CDR1 is KGHDR, CDR2 SFDVKD. CDR3 in amino acids: CATSSMRGLFF. CDR3 DNA: TGTGCCACCAGTTCCATGAGAGGGCTGTTCTTC.

The DNA for the CDR3 is TGTGCCAGCAGCTTTTTCAGTAGGGGCCACAATGAGCAGTTCTTC. This gives the protein CASSFFSRGHNEQFF. This rearrangement joins TRBV7-9 to TRBJ2-1; D perhaps matches TRBD1 (5 bases). Per the germline V gene, CDR1 is SEHNR and CDR2 is FQNEAQ (reference sequence). V shed 3 bases and J shed 5 bases, with 14 bases lying between them. The CDR3 extends over 15 amino acids.

V gene TRBV7-2 combines with J gene TRBJ1-6; the D gene is possibly TRBD1 (6 bases). The germline gives CDR1 SGHTA, CDR2 FQGNSA. This CDR3 comprises 16 residues. Trimming took 4 bases from V and 2 from J, leaving 12 bases between them. The CDR3 is CASSSGTRAYNSPLHF. The CDR3 coding sequence is TGTGCCAGCAGCTCGGGGACACGGGCCTATAATTCACCCCTCCACTTT.

The chain links TRBV7-3 to TRBJ2-1; 9 bases align to TRBD2. The length of the CDR3 is 15 residues. V gave up 5 bases and J gave up 0 bases; unmatched junction bases: 2. CDR1 and CDR2 (germline): SGHTA, FQGTGA. The chain's CDR3 is CASSNSGSSYNEQFF. The CDR3 nucleotides read TGTGCCAGCAGCAATAGCGGGAGCTCCTACAATGAGCAGTTCTTC. The full variable domain, completed using reference TRBV7-3 and TRBJ2-1, is GAGVSQTPSNKVTEKGKYVELRCDPISGHTALYWYRQSLGQGPEFLIYFQGTGAADDSGLPNDRFFAVRPEGSVSTLKIQRTERGDSAVYLCASSNSGSSYNEQFFGPGTRLTVL.

V is TRBV5-1 and J is TRBJ1-2; D gene uncertain. V was cut by 1 base and J by 9 bases, with 13 bases left in between. The CDR3 has 13 residues. In germline, CDR1 is SGHRS, CDR2 YFSETQ. The chain's CDR3 is CASSLREDGSYTF. The CDR3 DNA reads as TGCGCCAGCAGCTTGCGGGAGGACGGAAGCTACACCTTC.

This clonotype was observed at least ten times. The chain recombines TRBV20-1 with TRBJ2-3; D might be TRBD1 or TRBD2, each matching 5 bases. V was cut by 5 bases and J by 2 bases, with 14 bases left in between. The length of the CDR3 is 14 residues. Germline CDR1 reads DFQATT; CDR2 reads SNEGSKA (reference sequence). DNA for the CDR3: TGCAGTGCTGGGACGTGGGGGAACACAGATACGCAGTATTTT. Translated, it gives CSAGTWGNTDTQYF.

The table lists this clonotype with a few counts. V is TRBV7-2 and J is TRBJ2-3; D is possibly TRBD2 (7 bases). The CDR3 sequence is 14 residues long. The germline V gene encodes CDR1 SGHTA and CDR2 FQGNSA. V lost 5 bases to trimming and J lost 2 bases, with 11 bases between them. The CDR3 DNA reads TGTGCCAGCAGCCGCGGGGGCAACACAGATACGCAGTATTTT. Its translation is CASSRGGNTDTQYF.

The V and J genes are TRBV15 and TRBJ2-2; D could derive from TRBD1 or TRBD2 (5 bases each). The V gene lost 7 bases and the J gene lost 2 bases, with 11 bases spanning the gap. The CDR3 covers 14 residues. Germline CDR1 reads LNHNV; CDR2 reads YYDKDF (reference sequence). The CDR3 sequence: CATKWGTNTGELFF. CDR3 coding DNA: TGTGCCACCAAGTGGGGGACCAACACCGGGGAGCTGTTTTTT.

This clonotype has just a few counts. The chain recombines TRBV4-2 with TRBJ2-1; D possibly matches TRBD1 or TRBD2 (6 bases each). CDR1 LGHNA and CDR2 YNFKEQ come from the germline V gene. Trimming left V 1 base short and J 7 bases short, with 14 bases between. The length of the CDR3 is 15 residues. The DNA of the CDR3 is TGTGCCAGCAGCCAAGCCGGGGGCCGTGGGAATGAGCAGTTCTTC. The encoded protein is CASSQAGGRGNEQFF.

Many counts were recorded for this clonotype. The chain links TRBV12-3 or TRBV12-4 to TRBJ2-7; the match to TRBD2 covers 12 bases. The J segment lost 6 bases and the V segment lost 6 bases, leaving 6 bases of the junction unmatched. The CDR3 loop spans 14 amino acids. The CDR3 loop reads CASSPSGRGGEQYF. In DNA, the CDR3 is TGTGCCAGCAGCCCTAGCGGGAGGGGTGGCGAGCAGTACTTC.

The rearrangement links TRBV11-2 to TRBJ2-5; tentatively, D is TRBD1 (5 bases). CDR3 size: 15 residues. Looked up from germline, CDR1 is SGHAT and CDR2 is FQNNGV. V lost 1 base to trimming and J lost 5 bases, with 14 bases between them. The CDR3 protein is CASSLGTRVRETQYF. CDR3 coding DNA: TGTGCCAGCAGCTTAGGGACCAGGGTTAGGGAGACCCAGTACTTC.

This clonotype was observed at least ten times. CDR3 DNA sequence: TGTGCCAGGACGGATAGCTCCTACAATGAGCAGTTCTTC. Protein sequence: CARTDSSYNEQFF. The V call is TRBV2, the J call TRBJ2-1; no clear D. The CDR3 is 13 residues long. Germline V gives CDR1 SNHLY, CDR2 FYNNEI. Trimming removed 9 bases at V and 0 bases at J, with 9 bases between. The entire variable domain, with the rest obtained from reference TRBV2 and TRBJ2-1, is as follows: EPEVTQTPSHQVTQMGQEVILRCVPISNHLYFYWYRQILGQKVEFLVSFYNNEISEKSEIFDDQFSVERPDGSNFTLKIRSTKLEDSAMYFCARTDSSYNEQFFGPGTRLTVL.

This clonotype came up a few times. The J gene is TRBJ2-7, the V gene TRBV5-1; D possibly corresponds to TRBD1 (6 bases). V gave up 4 bases and J gave up 5 bases, with 19 bases separating them. CDR3 length: 15 amino acids. CDR1 is SGHRS, CDR2 YFSETQ, per germline. For the CDR3, the DNA is TGCGCCAGCAGCCGGGGCGGGCAGGGGCTGGACGAGCAGTACTTC. Its translation: CASSRGGQGLDEQYF.

As concerns this clonotype: Mismatch with germline at one junction end may stem from a read error. The rearrangement joins TRBV5-1 to TRBJ2-1; the match to TRBD2 covers 12 bases. Germline V lookup: CDR1 SGHRS, CDR2 YFSETQ. The CDR3 has 15 amino acids. The CDR3 spells CASSPGLAGYSEQFF. The CDR3 nucleotides are TGCGCCAGCAGCCCTGGACTAGCGGGATACAGTGAGCAGTTCTTC.

The J gene is TRBJ2-7, the V gene TRBV10-3; 9 nucleotides agree with TRBD1. The germline V gene encodes CDR1 ENHRY and CDR2 SYGVKD. This CDR3 has 13 residues. J lost 3 bases, V lost 6 bases, and 3 bases had no gene match. This chain's CDR3 is CAIRGQGFYEQYF. CDR3 in DNA: TGTGCCATCAGGGGACAGGGTTTCTACGAGCAGTACTTC.

This clonotype was detected only a few times. The V and J genes are TRBV11-2 and TRBJ2-3; 9 nucleotides line up with TRBD2. The CDR3 covers 15 residues. Trimming removed 0 bases from V and 6 bases from J; junction bases left unmatched: 4. Germline loops: CDR1 SGHAT, CDR2 FQNNGV. CDR3 loop: CASSLDKGTSDTQYF. The CDR3 DNA is TGTGCCAGCAGCTTAGATAAAGGGACTAGCGATACGCAGTATTTT.